This T cell receptor beta chain was sequenced in a study of blood T cell repertoires in COVID-19. Study summary: In each case, the material was cDNA or gDNA derived from T cells, B-cell-depleted T cells, or PBMCs.

The CDR3 runs 16 residues. Germline CDR1 and CDR2: SSHAT and FNYEAQ (reference sequence). Participant ages covered roughly 18 to 89 years across some 25 US areas. Participants were placed into cohorts based on the clinical history they reported. Symptom resolution, clearance, or two negative PCRs marked the recovered donors of Cohort 3. Only in-frame clones appear in the TCRdb table, and some are missing; sequencing was by immunoSEQ multiplex PCR. The sample records about 160,000 clones, roughly 90% being singletons. About this clone itself: A junction end diverges from the germline sequence, so it may reflect a read error.

The specimen sequenced was PBMCs or T cells enriched from blood (not recorded which). The V and J genes are TRBV7-7 and TRBJ2-5; 8 nucleotides line up with TRBD2. The sequence was obtained from a woman aged 45 to 65 who had recovered from COVID-19. The CDR3 sequence: CASSSHRGGGQETQYF. The CDR3 nucleotides read TGTGCTAGCAGCTCTCACCGGGGGGGCGGGCAAGAGACCCAGTACTTC.